This T cell receptor beta chain originates from a study of T cell repertoires in cytomegalovirus infection. Looking at the study overall: Evidence of both CMV infection and a matching HLA type came from public TCR beta signatures. Notes on the study in general: Of the TCR beta families, the public ones yielded a cumulative frequency that identified carriers of CMV plus the relevant HLA. HLA-C-restricted CMV clonotypes gave the most frequent clonotype in two of eight donors.

MiXCR was run by TCRdb on the reads, yielding one entry per CDR3 protein. The table shows approximately 200,000 distinct CDR3 sequences, with 28% occurring only once. Comments on this clonotype: Its antigen is unknown.

Material for sequencing was PBMCs. The source is a human donor in good health (CMV status not recorded). Some clones in this sample may be carry-over from other donors' samples.

For the CDR3, the DNA is TGTGCCAGCAGTTTAATAGGTGGTGATGGGGAAAAACTGTTTTTT. Translation: CASSLIGGDGEKLFF. The chain links TRBV28 to TRBJ1-4; D is unresolved. The germline V gene encodes CDR1 MDHEN and CDR2 SYDVKM. Trimming pared 2 bases from V and 8 bases from J, leaving 15 bases between. The CDR3 runs 15 residues.